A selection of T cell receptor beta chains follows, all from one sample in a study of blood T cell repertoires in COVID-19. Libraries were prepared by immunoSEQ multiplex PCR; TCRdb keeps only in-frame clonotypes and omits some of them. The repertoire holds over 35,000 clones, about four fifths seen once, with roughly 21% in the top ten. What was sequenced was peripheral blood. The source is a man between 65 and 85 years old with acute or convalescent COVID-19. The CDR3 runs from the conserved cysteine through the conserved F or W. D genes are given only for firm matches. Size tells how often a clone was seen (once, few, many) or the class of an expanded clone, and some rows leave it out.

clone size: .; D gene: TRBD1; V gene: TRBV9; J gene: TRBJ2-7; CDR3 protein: CASSPRDRLGEQYF; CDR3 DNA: TGTGCCAGCAGCCCCCGGGACAGACTCGGCGAGCAGTACTTC
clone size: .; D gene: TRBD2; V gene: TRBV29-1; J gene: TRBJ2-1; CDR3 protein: CSVAGTTHNEQFF; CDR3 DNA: TGCAGCGTCGCCGGGACTACCCACAATGAGCAGTTCTTC
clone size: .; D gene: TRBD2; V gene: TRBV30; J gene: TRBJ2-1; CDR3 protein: CAWSRERTSGYNEQFF; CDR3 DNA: TGTGCCTGGAGTAGGGAGAGGACTAGCGGCTACAATGAGCAGTTCTTC
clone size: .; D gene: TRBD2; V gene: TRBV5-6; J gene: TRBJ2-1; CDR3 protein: CASSLGRAMSNEQFF; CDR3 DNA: TGTGCCAGCAGCCTCGGGAGGGCCATGAGCAATGAGCAGTTCTTC
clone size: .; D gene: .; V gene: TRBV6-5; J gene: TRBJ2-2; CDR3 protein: CASISSAGELFF; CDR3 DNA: TGTGCCAGCATCAGTAGCGCCGGGGAGCTGTTTTTT
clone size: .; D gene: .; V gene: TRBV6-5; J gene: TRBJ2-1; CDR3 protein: CAIARSPNNEQFF; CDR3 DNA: TGTGCCATCGCGAGGAGCCCTAACAATGAGCAGTTCTTC
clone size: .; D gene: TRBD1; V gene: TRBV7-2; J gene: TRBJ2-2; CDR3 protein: CASSPGQGGTGELFF; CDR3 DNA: TGTGCCAGCAGCCCGGGACAGGGGGGCACCGGGGAGCTGTTTTTT
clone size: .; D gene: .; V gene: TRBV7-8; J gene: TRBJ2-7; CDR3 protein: CASTQLQGDSYEQYF; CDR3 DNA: TGTGCCAGCACTCAACTGCAGGGCGACTCCTACGAGCAGTACTTC
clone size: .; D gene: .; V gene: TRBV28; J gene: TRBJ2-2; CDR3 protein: CASSLVVPGELFF; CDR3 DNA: TGTGCCAGCAGTTTGGTAGTGCCCGGGGAGCTGTTTTTT
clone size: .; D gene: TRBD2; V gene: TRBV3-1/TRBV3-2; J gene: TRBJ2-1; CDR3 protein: CASSQIAGWRNEQFF; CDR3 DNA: TGTGCCAGCAGCCAAATAGCGGGATGGCGCAATGAGCAGTTCTTC
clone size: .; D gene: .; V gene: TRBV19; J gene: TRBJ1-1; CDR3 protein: CASSIGPQNTEAFF; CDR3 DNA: TGTGCCAGTAGTATAGGGCCCCAGAACACTGAAGCTTTCTTT
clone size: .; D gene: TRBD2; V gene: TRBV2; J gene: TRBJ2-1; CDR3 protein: CASRARGGEGDNEQFF; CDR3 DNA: TGTGCCAGCAGAGCTAGGGGAGGGGAAGGGGACAATGAGCAGTTCTTC
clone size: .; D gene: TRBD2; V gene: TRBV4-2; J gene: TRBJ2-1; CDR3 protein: CASSQDSGMYNEQFF; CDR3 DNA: TGTGCCAGCAGCCAAGATAGCGGGATGTACAATGAGCAGTTCTTC
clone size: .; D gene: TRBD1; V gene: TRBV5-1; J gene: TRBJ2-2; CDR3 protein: CASSATGDNTGELFF; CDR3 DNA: TGCGCCAGCAGCGCGACAGGGGACAACACCGGGGAGCTGTTTTTT
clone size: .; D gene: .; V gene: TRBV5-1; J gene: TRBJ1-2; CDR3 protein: CASSLDTWQGYTF; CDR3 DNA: TGCGCCAGCAGCTTGGATACCTGGCAGGGCTACACCTTC
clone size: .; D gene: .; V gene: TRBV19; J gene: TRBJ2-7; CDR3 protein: CASSLTFLREQYF; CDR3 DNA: TGTGCCAGTAGTTTGACATTCCTTAGAGAGCAGTACTTC
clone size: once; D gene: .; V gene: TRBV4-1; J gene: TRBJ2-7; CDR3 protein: CASSQDRVGTYEQYF; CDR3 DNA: TGCGCCAGCAGCCAAGATCGGGTTGGCACCTACGAGCAGTACTTC
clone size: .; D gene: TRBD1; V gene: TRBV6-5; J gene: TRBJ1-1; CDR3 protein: CASSHGQGNTEAFF; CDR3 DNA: TGTGCCAGCAGTCACGGACAGGGGAACACTGAAGCTTTCTTT
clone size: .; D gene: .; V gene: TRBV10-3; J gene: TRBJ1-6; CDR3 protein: CAISAGIRDSPLHF; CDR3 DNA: TGTGCCATCAGTGCGGGAATTAGGGATTCACCCCTCCACTTT
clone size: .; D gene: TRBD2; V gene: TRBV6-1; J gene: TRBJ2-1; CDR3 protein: CASRRTSGSNEQFF; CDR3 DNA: TGTGCCAGCAGGCGGACTAGCGGGAGTAATGAGCAGTTCTTC
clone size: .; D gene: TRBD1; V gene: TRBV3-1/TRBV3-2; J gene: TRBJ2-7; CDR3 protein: CASSLGDRTYEQYF; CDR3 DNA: TGTGCCAGCAGCCTGGGGGACAGAACCTACGAGCAGTACTTC
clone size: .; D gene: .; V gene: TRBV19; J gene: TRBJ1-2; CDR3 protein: CASSMGVGYGYTF; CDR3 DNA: TGTGCCAGTAGTATGGGAGTCGGCTATGGCTACACCTTC
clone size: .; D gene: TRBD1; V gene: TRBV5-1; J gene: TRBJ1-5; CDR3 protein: CASSLGGGAGQPQHF; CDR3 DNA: TGCGCCAGCAGCTTGGGAGGGGGCGCAGGGCAGCCCCAGCATTTT
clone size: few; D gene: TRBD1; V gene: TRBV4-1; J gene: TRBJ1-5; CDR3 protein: CASSPDRGEQPQHF; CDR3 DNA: TGCGCCAGCAGCCCGGACAGGGGAGAACAGCCCCAGCATTTT
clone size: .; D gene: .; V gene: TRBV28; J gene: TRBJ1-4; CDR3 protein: CASSGQVEKLFF; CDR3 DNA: TGTGCCAGCAGTGGACAAGTCGAAAAACTGTTTTTT
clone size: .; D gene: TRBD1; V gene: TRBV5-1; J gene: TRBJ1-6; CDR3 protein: CASSLDGIDRESPLHF; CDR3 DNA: TGCGCCAGCAGCTTGGACGGGATTGACAGGGAATCACCCCTCCACTTT
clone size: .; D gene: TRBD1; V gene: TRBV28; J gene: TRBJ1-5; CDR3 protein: CASTPGGGVWQPQHF; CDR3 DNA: TGTGCCAGCACCCCGGGAGGGGGCGTATGGCAGCCCCAGCATTTT
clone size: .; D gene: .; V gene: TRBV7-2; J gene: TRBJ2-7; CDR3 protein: CASSLGLDSYEQYF; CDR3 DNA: TGTGCCAGCAGCTTAGGGCTAGACAGCTACGAGCAGTACTTC
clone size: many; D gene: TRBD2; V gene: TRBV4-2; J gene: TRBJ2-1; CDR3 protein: CASSQDGGLEPYNEQFF; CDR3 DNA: TGTGCCAGCAGCCAAGACGGAGGACTAGAGCCGTACAATGAGCAGTTCTTC
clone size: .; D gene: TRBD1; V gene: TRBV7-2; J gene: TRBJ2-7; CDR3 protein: CASSPDRPRLYEQYF; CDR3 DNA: TGTGCCAGCAGCCCGGACAGGCCACGACTTTACGAGCAGTACTTC
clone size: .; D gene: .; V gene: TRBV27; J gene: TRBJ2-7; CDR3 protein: CASSPRTASYEQYF; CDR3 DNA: TGTGCCAGCAGTCCAAGGACAGCCTCCTACGAGCAGTACTTC
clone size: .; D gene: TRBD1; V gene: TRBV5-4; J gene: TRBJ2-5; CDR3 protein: CASSTNPGQGEETQYF; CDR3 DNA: TGTGCCAGCAGCACCAATCCTGGACAGGGGGAAGAGACCCAGTACTTC
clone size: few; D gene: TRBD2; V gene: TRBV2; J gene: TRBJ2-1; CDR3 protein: CASRTSGGNEQFF; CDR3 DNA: TGTGCCAGCAGGACATCGGGGGGGAATGAGCAGTTCTTC
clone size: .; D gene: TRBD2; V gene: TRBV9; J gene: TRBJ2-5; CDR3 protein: CASSPGLAQTQYF; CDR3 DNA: TGTGCCAGCAGCCCAGGACTAGCTCAGACCCAGTACTTC
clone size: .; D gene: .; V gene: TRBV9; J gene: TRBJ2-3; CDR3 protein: CASSPDQRADTQYF; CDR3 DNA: TGTGCCAGCAGCCCAGACCAGCGGGCCGATACGCAGTATTTT
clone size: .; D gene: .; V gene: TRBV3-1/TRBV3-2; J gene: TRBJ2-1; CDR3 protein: CASRQLDEQFF; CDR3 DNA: TGTGCCAGCAGACAACTTGATGAGCAGTTCTTC